A selection of T cell receptor beta chains follows, all from one sample in a study of cytomegalovirus exposure and HLA in healthy donors. Here immunoSEQ multiplex PCR was the method, and the copy in TCRdb shows in-frame clones only, minus some. Among around 140,000 clones listed, 50% to 75% were seen once. The sample consisted of PBMCs. The receptors derive from a woman in her 40s in good health and CMV-seronegative. The CDR3 runs from the conserved cysteine through the conserved F or W. The D gene is left open where the match is weak. Clone size is stated in some rows and not others, as once, few, many or a class when expanded.

j_gene: TRBJ1-5; abundance: .; v_gene: TRBV4-1; d_gene: .; CDR3nt: TGCGCCAGCAGCCAGACAGCCGATCAGCCCCAGCATTTT; CDR3aa: CASSQTADQPQHF
j_gene: TRBJ2-2; abundance: .; v_gene: TRBV30; d_gene: .; CDR3nt: TGTGCCTGGACCAGCGACAGGATGAACACCGGGGAGCTGTTTTTT; CDR3aa: CAWTSDRMNTGELFF
j_gene: TRBJ1-1; abundance: .; v_gene: TRBV13; d_gene: TRBD1; CDR3nt: TGTGCCAGCAGCCCCCGTGAGGGTAATTGGGGCAGGGGGCGCGAATGGGGGGCTTTCTTT; CDR3aa: CASSPREGNWGRGREWGAFF
j_gene: TRBJ2-2; abundance: once; v_gene: TRBV30; d_gene: .; CDR3nt: TGTGCCTGCTGGGGCCTCAGGGAGCTGTTTTTT; CDR3aa: CACWGLRELFF
j_gene: TRBJ1-5; abundance: many; v_gene: TRBV2; d_gene: .; CDR3nt: TGTGCCAGCAGTGTTCGGGTGCAGAATCAGCCCCAGCATTTT; CDR3aa: CASSVRVQNQPQHF
j_gene: TRBJ2-7; abundance: .; v_gene: TRBV18; d_gene: .; CDR3nt: TGTGCCAGCTCACCAGTGGGGGGCTACGAGCAGTACTTC; CDR3aa: CASSPVGGYEQYF
j_gene: TRBJ1-1; abundance: .; v_gene: TRBV5-6; d_gene: TRBD1; CDR3nt: TGTGCCAGCAGCTTGGGTGACAGGGGGCGCGCTGAAGCTTTCTTT; CDR3aa: CASSLGDRGRAEAFF
j_gene: TRBJ2-6; abundance: .; v_gene: TRBV6-1; d_gene: .; CDR3nt: TGTGCCAGCAGTGAGAGTGTCCGGGTTTTTACTGGGGCCAACGTCCTGACTTTC; CDR3aa: CASSESVRVFTGANVLTF
j_gene: TRBJ2-1; abundance: .; v_gene: TRBV13; d_gene: TRBD1; CDR3nt: TGTGCCAGCAGCGGCCAAAGCGACAGGGGTATGGGATTCGATGAGCAGTTCTTC; CDR3aa: CASSGQSDRGMGFDEQFF
j_gene: TRBJ1-2; abundance: .; v_gene: TRBV18; d_gene: .; CDR3nt: TGTGCCAGCTCACCACAGGGAGTAAGCGGCTACACCTTC; CDR3aa: CASSPQGVSGYTF
j_gene: TRBJ2-7; abundance: .; v_gene: TRBV21-1; d_gene: .; CDR3nt: TGTGCCAGCAGCGCCCGGTGGGACAGGGACGAGCAGTACTTC; CDR3aa: CASSARWDRDEQYF
j_gene: TRBJ1-5; abundance: once; v_gene: TRBV7-9; d_gene: .; CDR3nt: TGTGCCAGCAGCTTGGGGGGGGCCAATCAGCCCCAGCATTTT; CDR3aa: CASSLGGANQPQHF
j_gene: TRBJ2-7; abundance: .; v_gene: TRBV4-1; d_gene: TRBD2; CDR3nt: TGCGCCAGCAGCCACCTCCAGGGGACTAGAGACGAGCAGTACTTC; CDR3aa: CASSHLQGTRDEQYF
j_gene: TRBJ2-7; abundance: .; v_gene: TRBV2; d_gene: .; CDR3nt: TGTGCCAGCATCGGAGAAGGTAGCTCCTACGAGCAGTACTTC; CDR3aa: CASIGEGSSYEQYF
j_gene: TRBJ1-2; abundance: .; v_gene: TRBV6-1; d_gene: .; CDR3nt: TGTGCCAGCAGTGAGAGGGCCCGTAGTGGCTACACCTTC; CDR3aa: CASSERARSGYTF
j_gene: TRBJ1-2; abundance: .; v_gene: TRBV4-1; d_gene: .; CDR3nt: TGCGCCAGCAGCCAATTTAGCCACCCGGGGTATGGCTACACCTTC; CDR3aa: CASSQFSHPGYGYTF
j_gene: TRBJ1-6; abundance: .; v_gene: TRBV10-1; d_gene: .; CDR3nt: TGCGCCAGCCAACTTAGTCTCCGATACCTGTCGAATAATTCACCCCTCCACTTT; CDR3aa: CASQLSLRYLSNNSPLHF
j_gene: TRBJ2-7; abundance: .; v_gene: TRBV28; d_gene: TRBD1; CDR3nt: TGTGCCAGCAGCAGGGACAGAGACTACGAGCAGTACTTC; CDR3aa: CASSRDRDYEQYF
j_gene: TRBJ1-2; abundance: .; v_gene: TRBV6-1; d_gene: .; CDR3nt: TGTGCCAGCAGTATCCCTAGACAGAGGAATGGCTACACCTTC; CDR3aa: CASSIPRQRNGYTF
j_gene: TRBJ1-2; abundance: .; v_gene: TRBV4-1; d_gene: TRBD1; CDR3nt: TGCGCCAGCACCGCTTCATCGACAGGGGTAGGAGCGGGCTACACCTTC; CDR3aa: CASTASSTGVGAGYTF
j_gene: TRBJ2-5; abundance: few; v_gene: TRBV2; d_gene: TRBD1; CDR3nt: TGTGCCAGCAGCCCACAGGGGTTCGAGACCCAGTACTTC; CDR3aa: CASSPQGFETQYF
j_gene: TRBJ2-4; abundance: .; v_gene: TRBV7-3; d_gene: TRBD1; CDR3nt: TGTGCCAGCAGCTCGGGACAGGGGACGAACATTCAGTACTTC; CDR3aa: CASSSGQGTNIQYF
j_gene: TRBJ1-1; abundance: .; v_gene: TRBV6-6; d_gene: .; CDR3nt: TGTGCCAGCAGTTACGGAGGGGACACTGAAGCTTTCTTT; CDR3aa: CASSYGGDTEAFF
j_gene: TRBJ2-7; abundance: .; v_gene: TRBV30; d_gene: .; CDR3nt: TGTGCCTGGGGCAAATACGAGCAGTACTTC; CDR3aa: CAWGKYEQYF
j_gene: TRBJ2-2; abundance: .; v_gene: TRBV15; d_gene: TRBD2; CDR3nt: TGTGCCACCAGCAGGGGGGGGGAAGGGGCCGGGGAGCTGTTTTTT; CDR3aa: CATSRGGEGAGELFF
j_gene: TRBJ2-3; abundance: .; v_gene: TRBV27; d_gene: TRBD2; CDR3nt: TGTGCCAGCAGTTTAGGACTAGCGGGGGACCCGACAGATACGCAGTATTTT; CDR3aa: CASSLGLAGDPTDTQYF
j_gene: TRBJ2-4; abundance: few; v_gene: TRBV2; d_gene: TRBD2; CDR3nt: TGTGCCAGCAGTGAATGGGGTAGCGGGGGTCCCAGCATTCAGTACTTC; CDR3aa: CASSEWGSGGPSIQYF
j_gene: TRBJ2-1; abundance: once; v_gene: TRBV15; d_gene: TRBD2; CDR3nt: TGTGCCACCAGCAGACTAGCGGGGTTAGTTGAGCAGTTCTTC; CDR3aa: CATSRLAGLVEQFF